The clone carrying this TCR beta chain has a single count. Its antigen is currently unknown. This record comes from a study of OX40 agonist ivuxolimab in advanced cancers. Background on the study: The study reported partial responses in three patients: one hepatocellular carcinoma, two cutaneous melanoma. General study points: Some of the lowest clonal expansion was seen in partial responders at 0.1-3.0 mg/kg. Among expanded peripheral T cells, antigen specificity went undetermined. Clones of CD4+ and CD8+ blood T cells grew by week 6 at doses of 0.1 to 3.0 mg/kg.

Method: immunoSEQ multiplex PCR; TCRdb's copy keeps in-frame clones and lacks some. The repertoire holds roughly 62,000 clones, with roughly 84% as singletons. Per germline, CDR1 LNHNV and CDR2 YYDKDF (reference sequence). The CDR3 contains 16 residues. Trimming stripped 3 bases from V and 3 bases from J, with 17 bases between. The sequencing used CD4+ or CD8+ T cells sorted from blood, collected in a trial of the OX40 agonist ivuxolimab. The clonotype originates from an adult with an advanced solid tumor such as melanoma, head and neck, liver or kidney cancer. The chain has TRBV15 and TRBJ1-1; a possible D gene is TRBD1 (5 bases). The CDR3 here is CATSSFRGGVDTEAFF. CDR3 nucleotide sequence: TGTGCCACCAGCAGCTTTCGTGGGGGGGTGGACACTGAAGCTTTCTTT. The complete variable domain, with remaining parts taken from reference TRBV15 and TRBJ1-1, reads DAMVIQNPRYQVTQFGKPVTLSCSQTLNHNVMYWYQQKSSQAPKLLFHYYDKDFNNEADTPDNFQSRRPNTSFCFLDIRSPGLGDTAMYLCATSSFRGGVDTEAFFGQGTRLTVV.